A selection of T cell receptor beta chains follows, all from one sample in a study of CD8 T cells in ankylosing spondylitis. MiXCR was run by TCRdb on the 5' RACE reads, yielding one entry per CDR3 protein. The sample has approximately 150,000 distinct CDR3 sequences; under 35% are singletons. Sequencing was carried out using synovial fluid, either unsorted or a sorted T cell fraction (not recorded which). These TCRs come from a male donor with ankylosing spondylitis. Both conserved end residues are part of each CDR3. Each record gives: J gene, D gene, V gene, CDR3 length, clone size, CDR3 protein, CDR3 DNA. D genes are given only for firm matches. Clone sizes are given selectively: once, few, many, or a class where the clone is expanded.

J: TRBJ2-1; D: -; V: TRBV2; length: 15; size: -; CDR3: CASSYSGSSYNEQFF; DNA: TGTGCCAGCAGCTACAGCGGTTCCTCCTACAATGAGCAGTTCTTC
J: TRBJ1-5; D: -; V: TRBV12-3/TRBV12-4; length: 13; size: -; CDR3: CASRRTGNQPQHF; DNA: TGTGCCAGCAGAAGGACAGGCAATCAGCCCCAGCATTTT
J: TRBJ2-7; D: TRBD2; V: TRBV6-1; length: 16; size: once; CDR3: CASRSRQTSGLYEQYF; DNA: TGTGCCAGCAGGTCACGTCAGACTAGCGGACTCTACGAGCAGTACTTC
J: TRBJ2-3; D: -; V: TRBV10-3; length: 13; size: -; CDR3: CAAHREPTDTQYF; DNA: TGTGCCGCCCACCGGGAACCCACAGATACGCAGTATTTT
J: TRBJ1-2; D: -; V: TRBV20-1; length: 14; size: -; CDR3: CSARGGLLEYGYTF; DNA: TGCAGTGCTAGAGGTGGCCTCCTTGAGTATGGCTACACCTTC
J: TRBJ2-1; D: -; V: TRBV6-2/TRBV6-3; length: 13; size: few; CDR3: CASKGLHDNEQFF; DNA: TGTGCCAGCAAGGGGCTGCATGACAATGAGCAGTTCTTC
J: TRBJ1-1; D: TRBD1; V: TRBV5-1; length: 15; size: -; CDR3: CASSLQTGGFTEAFF; DNA: TGCGCCAGCAGCTTGCAAACAGGGGGCTTCACTGAAGCTTTCTTT
J: TRBJ2-1; D: -; V: TRBV7-9; length: 15; size: -; CDR3: CASSPRVAEANEQFF; DNA: TGTGCCAGCAGCCCGCGGGTTGCGGAGGCCAATGAGCAGTTCTTC
J: TRBJ2-1; D: -; V: TRBV5-1; length: 14; size: -; CDR3: CASSVGGTYNEQFF; DNA: TGCGCCAGTTCCGTGGGCGGGACCTACAATGAGCAGTTCTTC
J: TRBJ2-1; D: TRBD2; V: TRBV14; length: 21; size: many; CDR3: CASSQVRLAGGPRSSYNEQFF; DNA: TGTGCCAGCAGCCAAGTAAGACTAGCGGGGGGCCCGCGGAGCTCCTACAATGAGCAGTTCTTC
J: TRBJ2-3; D: TRBD1; V: TRBV20-1; length: 16; size: -; CDR3: CSARDPGQAFPDTQYF; DNA: TGCAGTGCTAGAGATCCGGGACAGGCTTTCCCAGATACGCAGTATTTT
J: TRBJ2-1; D: -; V: TRBV9; length: 15; size: -; CDR3: CASSVGGGFYNEQFF; DNA: TGTGCCAGCAGCGTTGGCGGGGGCTTCTACAATGAGCAGTTCTTC
J: TRBJ2-1; D: -; V: TRBV7-6; length: 14; size: -; CDR3: CASSLGRGPSEQFF; DNA: TGTGCCAGCAGCTTAGGCCGGGGCCCCAGTGAGCAGTTCTTC
J: TRBJ1-2; D: -; V: TRBV4-1; length: 13; size: -; CDR3: CASSQSYRDGYTF; DNA: TGCGCCAGCAGCCAGTCCTATCGGGATGGCTACACCTTC
J: TRBJ2-5; D: TRBD1; V: TRBV28; length: 14; size: few; CDR3: CASSRRTGQETQYF; DNA: TGTGCCAGCAGCCGACGGACAGGTCAAGAGACCCAGTACTTC
J: TRBJ2-1; D: -; V: TRBV29-1; length: 13; size: -; CDR3: CSVYGPSYNEQFF; DNA: TGCAGCGTTTACGGTCCTTCCTACAATGAGCAGTTCTTC
J: TRBJ2-3; D: TRBD2; V: TRBV11-2; length: 18; size: -; CDR3: CASSRRITSGRAGDTQYF; DNA: TGTGCCAGCAGCCGGAGGATTACTAGCGGGAGGGCCGGAGATACGCAGTATTTT
J: TRBJ1-6; D: TRBD1; V: TRBV5-6; length: 17; size: many; CDR3: CASSTDRVSSYNSPLHF; DNA: TGTGCCAGCAGTACGGACAGGGTGAGCTCCTATAATTCACCCCTCCACTTT
J: TRBJ2-1; D: -; V: TRBV11-2; length: 11; size: -; CDR3: CASSLFASQHF; DNA: TGTGCCAGCAGCTTATTCGCCAGCCAACACTTC
J: TRBJ1-1; D: TRBD1; V: TRBV20-1; length: 12; size: -; CDR3: CSPDRVDTEAFF; DNA: TGCAGCCCGGACAGGGTGGACACTGAAGCTTTCTTT
J: TRBJ1-4; D: -; V: TRBV6-1; length: 16; size: -; CDR3: CASSTGLMGTNEKLFF; DNA: TGTGCCAGCAGTACAGGGCTAATGGGGACTAATGAAAAACTGTTTTTT
J: TRBJ2-1; D: -; V: TRBV11-2; length: 14; size: -; CDR3: CASSSGPQENEQFF; DNA: TGTGCCAGCAGCTCAGGGCCTCAGGAGAATGAGCAGTTCTTC
J: TRBJ1-1; D: -; V: TRBV7-2; length: 15; size: few; CDR3: CASSLFSGGHTEAFF; DNA: TGTGCCAGCAGCTTATTTTCGGGGGGGCACACTGAAGCTTTCTTT
J: TRBJ1-6; D: -; V: TRBV30; length: 13; size: -; CDR3: CAWSLGARSPLHF; DNA: TGTGCCTGGAGTTTGGGGGCTCGATCACCCCTCCACTTT
J: TRBJ1-1; D: -; V: TRBV12-3/TRBV12-4; length: 11; size: -; CDR3: CASTSGRAAFF; DNA: TGTGCCAGCACCTCCGGGCGGGCAGCTTTCTTT
J: TRBJ1-1; D: -; V: TRBV12-3/TRBV12-4; length: 13; size: -; CDR3: CASRPLGNTEAFF; DNA: TGTGCCAGCAGACCCCTAGGGAACACTGAAGCTTTCTTT
J: TRBJ2-7; D: TRBD2; V: TRBV28; length: 15; size: -; CDR3: CASSLPTSGSVEQYF; DNA: TGTGCCAGCAGTTTACCGACTAGCGGGAGCGTGGAGCAGTACTTC
J: TRBJ2-7; D: -; V: TRBV5-1; length: 13; size: -; CDR3: CASSPGPSYEQYF; DNA: TGCGCCAGCAGCCCGGGGCCCTCCTACGAGCAGTACTTC
J: TRBJ1-1; D: TRBD1; V: TRBV29-1; length: 14; size: -; CDR3: CSVSRGQGNTEAFF; DNA: TGCAGCGTCTCCAGGGGGCAAGGGAACACTGAAGCTTTCTTT
J: TRBJ2-7; D: TRBD1; V: TRBV12-3/TRBV12-4; length: 14; size: -; CDR3: CASSLGDSLYEQYF; DNA: TGTGCCAGCAGTTTAGGGGACAGCCTCTACGAGCAGTACTTC
J: TRBJ2-5; D: TRBD1; V: TRBV5-6; length: 15; size: -; CDR3: CASSTYRGRDETQYF; DNA: TGTGCCAGCAGCACCTACAGGGGGCGGGATGAGACCCAGTACTTC
J: TRBJ1-2; D: TRBD1; V: TRBV6-5; length: 12; size: -; CDR3: CASRLRGDGYTF; DNA: TGTGCCAGCAGACTCAGGGGGGATGGCTACACCTTC
J: TRBJ2-1; D: TRBD2; V: TRBV5-6; length: 13; size: -; CDR3: CASWGGRSNEQFF; DNA: TGTGCCAGCTGGGGGGGGAGGAGCAATGAGCAGTTCTTC
J: TRBJ2-1; D: TRBD1; V: TRBV11-2; length: 16; size: many; CDR3: CASSIRTGVMYNEQFF; DNA: TGTGCCAGCAGCATAAGGACAGGGGTTATGTACAATGAGCAGTTCTTC
J: TRBJ2-1; D: TRBD2; V: TRBV12-3/TRBV12-4; length: 15; size: -; CDR3: CASSFRASGYNEQFF; DNA: TGTGCCAGCAGTTTCAGGGCTAGCGGATACAATGAGCAGTTCTTC
J: TRBJ1-3; D: -; V: TRBV6-1; length: 15; size: few; CDR3: CASSVTGYSGNTIYF; DNA: TGTGCCAGCAGTGTAACGGGGTACTCTGGAAACACCATATATTTT
J: TRBJ1-3; D: -; V: TRBV12-3/TRBV12-4; length: 15; size: few; CDR3: CASSSRRSSGNTIYF; DNA: TGTGCCAGCAGTTCCCGACGGAGCTCTGGAAACACCATATATTTT
J: TRBJ2-7; D: -; V: TRBV20-1; length: 13; size: many; CDR3: CSASTGRTGEQYF; DNA: TGCAGTGCTAGTACGGGACGGACCGGCGAGCAGTACTTC
J: TRBJ2-3; D: TRBD2; V: TRBV19; length: 14; size: many; CDR3: CASSTERGTDTQYF; DNA: TGTGCCAGTAGTACCGAGCGGGGCACGGATACGCAGTATTTT
J: TRBJ2-2; D: -; V: TRBV7-2; length: 13; size: -; CDR3: CASSLVVGGELFF; DNA: TGTGCCAGCAGCTTAGTTGTCGGCGGGGAGCTGTTTTTT
J: TRBJ2-5; D: -; V: TRBV19; length: 13; size: few; CDR3: CASSGGVRETQYF; DNA: TGTGCCAGTAGTGGGGGCGTCCGGGAGACCCAGTACTTC
J: TRBJ2-1; D: TRBD2; V: TRBV9; length: 15; size: many; CDR3: CASSVLSGGLNEQFF; DNA: TGTGCCAGCAGCGTCTTGAGCGGGGGGCTCAATGAGCAGTTCTTC
J: TRBJ1-2; D: -; V: TRBV15; length: 13; size: few; CDR3: CATSPGTDYGYTF; DNA: TGTGCCACCAGCCCCGGGACGGACTATGGCTACACCTTC
J: TRBJ2-1; D: -; V: TRBV6-1; length: 16; size: -; CDR3: CASSPRGQSSYNEQFF; DNA: TGTGCCAGCAGTCCCCGGGGCCAGAGCTCCTACAATGAGCAGTTCTTC
J: TRBJ1-4; D: -; V: TRBV10-3; length: 15; size: few; CDR3: CAISGGTATNEKLFF; DNA: TGTGCCATCAGTGGGGGGACTGCAACTAATGAAAAACTGTTTTTT
J: TRBJ2-3; D: TRBD2; V: TRBV7-3; length: 15; size: -; CDR3: CASSLTSGGTDTQYF; DNA: TGTGCCAGCAGCTTAACTAGCGGGGGCACAGATACGCAGTATTTT
J: TRBJ2-3; D: -; V: TRBV5-1; length: 13; size: many; CDR3: CASSSGNLDTQYF; DNA: TGCGCCAGCAGCTCGGGGAATTTGGATACGCAGTATTTT
J: TRBJ2-3; D: -; V: TRBV5-1; length: 13; size: few; CDR3: CASSPRYMDTQYF; DNA: TGCGCCAGCAGCCCCCGATATATGGATACGCAGTATTTT
J: TRBJ2-1; D: TRBD2; V: TRBV7-9; length: 17; size: many; CDR3: CASSLVVSGASRNEQFF; DNA: TGTGCCAGCAGCTTAGTGGTTAGCGGGGCCTCTCGGAATGAGCAGTTCTTC
J: TRBJ2-1; D: -; V: TRBV4-2; length: 16; size: few; CDR3: CASSQDTTSSYNEQFF; DNA: TGTGCCAGCAGCCAAGATACAACCAGCTCCTACAATGAGCAGTTCTTC
J: TRBJ2-3; D: TRBD2; V: TRBV20-1; length: 14; size: many; CDR3: CSARQAGGVDTQYF; DNA: TGCAGTGCTAGACAGGCGGGAGGGGTAGATACGCAGTATTTT
J: TRBJ2-1; D: -; V: TRBV20-1; length: 14; size: -; CDR3: CSARSLALINEQFF; DNA: TGCAGTGCTAGAAGCCTAGCGTTAATAAATGAGCAGTTCTTC
J: TRBJ1-4; D: TRBD1; V: TRBV12-3/TRBV12-4; length: 14; size: -; CDR3: CASSPRGQVEKLFF; DNA: TGTGCCAGCAGTCCTAGGGGACAGGTCGAAAAACTGTTTTTT
J: TRBJ2-7; D: -; V: TRBV27; length: 16; size: few; CDR3: CASSSPASKFSYEQYF; DNA: TGTGCCAGCAGTTCCCCCGCCAGTAAGTTCTCCTACGAGCAGTACTTC
J: TRBJ2-4; D: -; V: TRBV6-1; length: 14; size: -; CDR3: CASSEPGRGNIQYF; DNA: TGTGCCAGCAGTGAACCGGGGCGGGGAAACATTCAGTACTTC
J: TRBJ2-2; D: -; V: TRBV28; length: 12; size: -; CDR3: CASRSSQGELFF; DNA: TGTGCCAGCAGGTCCTCACAGGGGGAGCTGTTTTTT
J: TRBJ2-7; D: -; V: TRBV4-3; length: 13; size: -; CDR3: CASSLQLNYEQYF; DNA: TGCGCCAGCAGCCTCCAATTGAACTACGAGCAGTACTTC
J: TRBJ2-7; D: -; V: TRBV6-1; length: 13; size: many; CDR3: CASRPPLSYEQYF; DNA: TGTGCCAGTCGGCCCCCACTGTCCTACGAGCAGTACTTC
J: TRBJ1-2; D: -; V: TRBV29-1; length: 13; size: -; CDR3: CSVEGWANYGYTF; DNA: TGCAGCGTTGAGGGTTGGGCAAACTATGGCTACACCTTC